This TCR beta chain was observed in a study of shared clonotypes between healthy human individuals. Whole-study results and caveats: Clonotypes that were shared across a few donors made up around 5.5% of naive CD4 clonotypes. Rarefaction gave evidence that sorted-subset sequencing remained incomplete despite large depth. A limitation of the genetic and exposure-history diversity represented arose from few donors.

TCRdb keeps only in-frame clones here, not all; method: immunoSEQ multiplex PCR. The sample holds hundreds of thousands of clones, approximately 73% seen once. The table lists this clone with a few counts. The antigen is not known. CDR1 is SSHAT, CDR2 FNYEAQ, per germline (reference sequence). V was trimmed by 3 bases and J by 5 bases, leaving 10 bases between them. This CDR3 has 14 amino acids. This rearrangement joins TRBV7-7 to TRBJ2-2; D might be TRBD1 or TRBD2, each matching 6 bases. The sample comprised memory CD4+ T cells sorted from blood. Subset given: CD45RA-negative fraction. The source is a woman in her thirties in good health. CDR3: CASSFGGTTGELFF. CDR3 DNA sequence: TGTGCCAGCAGCTTTGGGGGGACAACCGGGGAGCTGTTTTTT.